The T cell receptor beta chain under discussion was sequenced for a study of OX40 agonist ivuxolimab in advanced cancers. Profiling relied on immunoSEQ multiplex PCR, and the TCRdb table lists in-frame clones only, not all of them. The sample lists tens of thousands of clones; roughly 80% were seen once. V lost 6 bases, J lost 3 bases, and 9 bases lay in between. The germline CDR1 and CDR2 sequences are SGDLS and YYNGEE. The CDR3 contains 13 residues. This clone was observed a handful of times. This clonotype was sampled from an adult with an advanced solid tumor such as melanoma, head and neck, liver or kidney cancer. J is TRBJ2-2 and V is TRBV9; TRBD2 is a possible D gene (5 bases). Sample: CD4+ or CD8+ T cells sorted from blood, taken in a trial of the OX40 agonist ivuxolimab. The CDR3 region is CASTPGDTGELFF. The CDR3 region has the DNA TGTGCCAGCACGCCCGGGGACACCGGGGAGCTGTTTTTT.